These T cell receptor beta chains were read from a single sample in a study of identifying expanded T cells in peripheral blood. Repertoires were generated with immunoSEQ multiplex PCR, while TCRdb's copy carries only in-frame clones and drops some. The sample records around 85,000 clones, roughly 90% being singletons. Sequenced sample: blood. The origin of the receptors is a person aged 18-69 years in good health. Both conserved end residues are part of each CDR3. The order of the fields is V gene, D gene, J gene, clone size, CDR3 DNA, CDR3 protein. The D gene is left open where the match is weak. Size values are once, few and many counts, or a class for expanded clones, and some rows have none.

TRBV5-6	TRBD1	TRBJ1-2	-	TGTGCCAGCAGCTTCGACAGGGGTATGGGCGGCTACACCTTC	CASSFDRGMGGYTF
TRBV27	-	TRBJ1-1	-	TGTGCCAGCAGTCCCCACCCGGACCGCGGAACTGAAGCTTTCTTT	CASSPHPDRGTEAFF
TRBV6-5	-	TRBJ1-1	-	TGTGCTAGCCAGGCCATGTTGAACACTGAAGCTTTCTTT	CASQAMLNTEAFF
TRBV10-3	-	TRBJ2-1	-	TGTGCCATCAGGCCTACCTACAATGAGCAGTTCTTC	CAIRPTYNEQFF
TRBV7-2	TRBD1	TRBJ2-2	-	TGTGCCAGCAGCTCTACGGGACAGGGGGCAAACACCGGGGAGCTGTTTTTT	CASSSTGQGANTGELFF
TRBV14	TRBD1	TRBJ2-7	-	TGTGCCAGCAGCCTAGGGGGCCACGAGCAGTACTTC	CASSLGGHEQYF
TRBV5-6	-	TRBJ2-3	-	TGTGCCAGCAGCTTGGTTTCAGATACGCAGTATTTT	CASSLVSDTQYF
TRBV6-5	TRBD1	TRBJ1-2	-	TGTGCCAGCACAGGGGGCCTAACCTATGGCTACACCTTC	CASTGGLTYGYTF
TRBV14	TRBD1	TRBJ2-1	-	TGTGCCAGCAGAGGGGACAGGGTAGGCAATGAGCAGTTCTTC	CASRGDRVGNEQFF
TRBV19	TRBD1	TRBJ1-1	-	TGTGCCAGTAGTGCCAACAGGGGGCAGTTCGCGGGTACAAACACTGAAGCTTTCTTT	CASSANRGQFAGTNTEAFF
TRBV25-1	TRBD2	TRBJ2-5	few	TGTGCCAGCAGTGAATCTGCGGGAGTGGAGGAGACCCAGTACTTC	CASSESAGVEETQYF
TRBV19	TRBD1	TRBJ1-5	-	TGTGCCAGTAGTATTGACAGGGAAGGGCAGCCCCAGCATTTT	CASSIDREGQPQHF
TRBV7-3	-	TRBJ2-3	-	TGTGCCAGCAGCTTCAGGCCAGCAGGAGATACGCAGTATTTT	CASSFRPAGDTQYF
TRBV5-6	TRBD2	TRBJ2-7	medium-sized	TGTGCCAGCAGCTTGGGTGGGGTTCTAGCGGGAGGATACGAGCAGTACTTC	CASSLGGVLAGGYEQYF
TRBV6-1	-	TRBJ1-2	-	TGTGCCAGCAGTGAAACCCAGAGCTATGGCTACACCTTC	CASSETQSYGYTF
TRBV7-2	-	TRBJ1-2	-	TGTGCCAGCAGCCTTACAGGGAGATCAGGGTATGGCTACACCTTC	CASSLTGRSGYGYTF
TRBV6-5	-	TRBJ2-7	-	TGTGCCAGCAGTTACTCCTTATTGTACGAGCAGTACTTC	CASSYSLLYEQYF
TRBV2	TRBD1	TRBJ1-1	-	TGTGCCAGCAGTGAGGACCAAACCCACAGGGGCACTGAAGCTTTCTTT	CASSEDQTHRGTEAFF
TRBV2	-	TRBJ2-2	-	TGTGCCAGCACGGGGCGGGACGACGGGGAGCTGTTTTTT	CASTGRDDGELFF
TRBV9	TRBD2	TRBJ2-1	-	TGTGCCAGCAGCCTCTCCGGGACTAGCGGGAGTGAGCAGTTCTTC	CASSLSGTSGSEQFF